This T cell receptor beta chain was found in a study of cytomegalovirus exposure and HLA in healthy donors. On this clone itself: Antigen specificity is unknown.

13 Jbeta primers and 60 Vbeta primers were used for the PCR. Source study methods: Per a later analysis, the number of unique TCR beta chains was some 82 million, of which 9 million to 12 million were shared. Libraries were prepared by immunoSEQ multiplex PCR; TCRdb keeps only in-frame clonotypes and omits some of them. The V and J calls and clone size come from that table; D and trimming were worked out from the DNA. The repertoire holds about 160,000 clones, 82% seen once, with about 1.6% in the top ten. This CDR3 contains 15 residues. Trimming cost V 1 base and J 1 base; bases outside gene matches: 3. The V gene's germline CDR1 is SGHDN and CDR2 FVKESK. Study observations and caveats: Previous analysis showed most TCR beta V segments were productive about 87% or about 30% of the time. A further, later analysis showed that HLA-associated TCR beta chains (compared with equally common others) were more clonally expanded. Another analysis was done later, and it associated approximately 17,000 TCR beta sequences with HLA alleles at 0.05 false discovery rate.

This TCR came from a girl aged 10-17 years in good health and CMV-seropositive. Sequencing was performed on PBMCs. The gene calls are TRBV14 and TRBJ1-1, with 7 nucleotides matching TRBD1. The CDR3 loop is CASSQGDRQNTEAFF. The CDR3 nucleotides read TGTGCCAGCAGCCAAGGGGACAGACAGAACACTGAAGCTTTCTTT.